The 21 T cell receptor beta chains below all came from one sample that was sequenced in a study of T cell changes during pregnancy in multiple sclerosis. The protocol was immunoSEQ multiplex PCR, while the TCRdb copy is restricted to in-frame clones and leaves out a portion. The sample carries roughly 62,000 clones, around 89% recorded once. Material: peripheral blood, obtained in the first trimester of pregnancy. The origin of the receptors is a female donor with multiple sclerosis, enrolled in a pregnancy study.

This chain uses TRBV18 with TRBJ1-1; D gene uncertain. CDR1 is KGHSH and CDR2 is LQKENI in the germline V gene. Trimming removed 5 bases at V and 4 bases at J, with 8 bases between. The CDR3 runs to 12 residues. The CDR3 reads CASSMSSTEAFF. In nucleotides, the CDR3 is TGTGCCAGCTCAATGAGTTCCACTGAAGCTTTCTTT.

The chain couples TRBV11-1 to TRBJ1-4; D might be TRBD1 (6 bases). Germline V CDR1 and CDR2: SGHAT, FQDESV (reference sequence). Trimming pared 5 bases from V and 7 bases from J, leaving 14 bases between. The length of the CDR3 is 14 residues. The CDR3 DNA reads as TGTGCCAGCAGCGAACAGGGAAGAATTGAAAAACTGTTTTTT. Amino acids: CASSEQGRIEKLFF.

The genes are TRBV5-1 and TRBJ1-1; D gene unclear. Per germline, CDR1 SGHRS and CDR2 YFSETQ. CDR3 length equals 17 residues. Deletions cut 2 bases from V and 2 bases from J, with 19 bases between. In nucleotides, the CDR3 is TGCGCCAGCAGCTTTAAGGGTCCGGGAAGGATAAACACTGAAGCTTTCTTT. It is translated as CASSFKGPGRINTEAFF.

The chain uses TRBV7-8 and TRBJ2-7; 10 bases are a match to TRBD1. Germline values: CDR1 SGHVS, CDR2 FQNEAQ. V gave up 2 bases and J gave up 4 bases; unmatched junction bases: 8. The CDR3 is made up of 16 amino acids. CDR3 region: CASSLPRDRGGYEQYF. DNA of the CDR3: TGTGCCAGCAGCTTACCCCGGGACAGGGGTGGGTACGAGCAGTACTTC.

This clone turned up a few times. The rearrangement joins TRBV30 to TRBJ1-1, with TRBD1 as a possible D gene (6 bases). CDR3 length: 12 amino acids. CDR1 and CDR2 from the germline V gene are GTSNPN and SVGIG (reference sequence). V was trimmed by 4 bases and J by 2 bases, leaving 8 bases between them. Written as DNA, the CDR3 is TGTGCCTGGAACAGGGCCAACACTGAAGCTTTCTTT. Translated: CAWNRANTEAFF. The complete variable domain, with remaining parts taken from reference TRBV30 and TRBJ1-1, reads SQTIHQWPATLVQPVGSPLSLECTVEGTSNPNLYWYRQAAGRGLQLLFYSVGIGQISSEVPQNLSASRPQDRQFILSSKKLLLSDSGFYLCAWNRANTEAFFGQGTRLTVV.

The chain links TRBV18 to TRBJ1-2; TRBD1 matches 9 bases. Germline loops: CDR1 KGHSH, CDR2 LQKENI. The V segment lost 3 bases and the J segment 8 bases; nucleotides outside the gene matches: 7. The CDR3 has 14 residues. Here the CDR3 DNA reads TGTGCCAGCTCACCTCGGGACAGGGAGGCAGGCTACACCTTC. It translates to CASSPRDREAGYTF.

This clone was recorded once. The V and J genes are TRBV27 and TRBJ2-7; maybe TRBD1 (5 bases). The CDR3 length is 13 residues. Germline V gene lookup returns CDR1 MNHEY and CDR2 SMNVEV (reference sequence). Deletions cut 5 bases from V and 2 bases from J, with 10 bases between. Here the CDR3 DNA reads TGTGCCAGCAGTATAGCAGGGACCTACGAGCAGTACTTC. It is translated as CASSIAGTYEQYF.

The V call is TRBV7-3, the J call TRBJ2-7; 8 bases agree with TRBD1. V lost 3 bases and J lost 4; bases outside the gene matches: 5. CDR1 is SGHTA, CDR2 FQGTGA, per germline. CDR3 length: 14 amino acids. The CDR3 is CASSFDRGPYEQYF. CDR3 coding DNA: TGTGCCAGCAGCTTCGACAGGGGCCCTTACGAGCAGTACTTC.

The CDR3 protein is CSASLWAKQNIQYF. Here the CDR3 DNA reads TGCAGCGCGTCCCTCTGGGCGAAGCAAAACATTCAGTACTTC. The gene calls are TRBV29-1 and TRBJ2-4; unclear D gene. Trimming pared 7 bases from V and 5 bases from J, leaving 18 bases between. Germline V gives CDR1 SQVTM, CDR2 ANQGSEA. This CDR3 is built from 14 residues.

The chain combines TRBV18 with TRBJ1-5; 12 nucleotides line up with TRBD1. V lost 3 bases, J lost 6 bases, and 6 bases stayed unmatched. Germline CDR1 and CDR2: KGHSH and LQKENI. The CDR3 totals 16 residues. CDR3 loop: CASSPPGTGGSQPQHF. CDR3 sequence (DNA): TGTGCCAGCTCACCTCCCGGGACAGGGGGCAGTCAGCCCCAGCATTTT.

This clone has more than one count but fewer than ten. The chain links TRBV14 to TRBJ1-6; 9 bases match TRBD1. The length of the CDR3 is 17 residues. Germline CDR1 SGHDN, CDR2 FVKESK. Trimming took 4 bases from V and 7 from J; bases not matched to a gene: 11. The chain's CDR3 is CASSRRKQGADNSPLHF. The CDR3 nucleotides are TGTGCCAGCAGCCGACGAAAACAGGGGGCTGACAATTCACCCCTCCACTTT.

The chain has TRBV7-9 and TRBJ2-7; maybe TRBD1 (5 bases). The V gene lost 4 bases and the J gene lost 2 bases, with 12 bases spanning the gap. This CDR3 contains 14 residues. CDR1 and CDR2 (germline): SEHNR, FQNEAQ (reference sequence). CDR3 sequence (DNA): TGTGCCAGCAGCTCCTACGGCAGGGCCTACGAGCAGTACTTC. It encodes CASSSYGRAYEQYF. The variable domain in full, completed from reference TRBV7-9 and TRBJ2-7, reads DTGVSQNPRHKITKRGQNVTFRCDPISEHNRLYWYRQTLGQGPEFLTYFQNEAQLEKSRLLSDRFSAERPKGSFSTLEIQRTEQGDSAMYLCASSSYGRAYEQYFGPGTRLTVT.

The genes are TRBV5-1 and TRBJ2-1; D gene unclear. Trimming took off 1 base at V and 8 bases at J, with 10 bases between the two ends. This CDR3 is 13 amino acids long. CDR1 and CDR2 from the germline V gene are SGHRS and YFSETQ. The CDR3 coding sequence is TGCGCCAGCAGCTTGACAGTGGGCCATGAGCAGTTCTTC. Amino acids: CASSLTVGHEQFF.

This chain joins TRBV9 and TRBJ2-1, with 11 positions matching TRBD2. Looked up from germline, CDR1 is SGDLS and CDR2 is YYNGEE. The trim removed 0 bases at V and 8 bases at J, leaving 7 bases unmatched. The CDR3 sequence is 16 residues long. The DNA of the CDR3 is TGTGCCAGCAGCGTAGATCGTAGCGGGAGGGCCGATGAGCAGTTCTTC. This codes for CASSVDRSGRADEQFF. The variable domain in full, completed from reference TRBV9 and TRBJ2-1, reads DSGVTQTPKHLITATGQRVTLRCSPRSGDLSVYWYQQSLDQGLQFLIQYYNGEERAKGNILERFSAQQFPDLHSELNLSSLELGDSALYFCASSVDRSGRADEQFFGPGTRLTVL.

The J gene is TRBJ2-1, the V gene TRBV9, with D possibly matching TRBD1 (5 bases). The germline V gene encodes CDR1 SGDLS and CDR2 YYNGEE. The CDR3 consists of 16 residues. Deletions cut 0 bases from V and 2 bases from J, with 12 bases between. The CDR3: CASSVESGQPYNEQFF. The CDR3 DNA follows: TGTGCCAGCAGCGTAGAATCAGGGCAGCCCTACAATGAGCAGTTCTTC.

The rearrangement links TRBV29-1 to TRBJ2-5, with 7 bases lining up with TRBD1. CDR3 size: 14 residues. The germline CDR1 and CDR2 sequences are SQVTM and ANQGSEA. V dropped 6 bases and J dropped 2; count of bases not matched to a gene: 9. The CDR3 nucleotides read TGCAGCGTCCGCAAGACAGGGTGGCAAGAGACCCAGTACTTC. The encoded protein is CSVRKTGWQETQYF.

The V gene is TRBV18, the J gene TRBJ2-4, with D uncertain. CDR3 length equals 15 residues. The V gene's germline CDR1 is KGHSH and CDR2 LQKENI. The V end lost 4 bases, the J end lost 3 bases, and 13 bases lay between the germline ends. CDR3 DNA: TGTGCCAGCTCACGGAGCCAAGAATACAAAAACATTCAGTACTTC. Translation gives CASSRSQEYKNIQYF.

This clone was counted once. This chain connects TRBV10-3 to TRBJ2-7; 8 bases agree with TRBD2. The CDR3 spans 13 residues. Per germline, CDR1 ENHRY and CDR2 SYGVKD. V lost 5 bases and J lost 3; bases outside the gene matches: 3. CDR3 region: CAISQSGGYEQYF. The CDR3 nucleotides are TGTGCCATCAGTCAAAGCGGGGGCTACGAGCAGTACTTC.

This clone has only a few counts. The chain links TRBV7-8 to TRBJ1-2; 8 nucleotides agree with TRBD1. V lost 1 base to trimming and J lost 4 bases; unmatched junction nucleotides: 8. The CDR3 runs 16 residues. Per germline, CDR1 SGHVS and CDR2 FQNEAQ. This chain's CDR3 is CASSLVRGQGPYGYTF. DNA of the CDR3: TGTGCCAGCAGCTTAGTACGCGGACAGGGACCCTATGGCTACACCTTC.

The gene calls are TRBV18 and TRBJ1-2, with D possibly matching TRBD1 (5 bases). This CDR3 is built from 13 residues. The V and J ends lost 6 bases and 5 bases respectively, with 13 bases between them. From germline, CDR1 is KGHSH and CDR2 LQKENI. Here the CDR3 reads CASSDGGKYGYTF. The CDR3 nucleotides are TGTGCCAGCTCGGACGGGGGAAAGTATGGCTACACCTTC.

The chain carries TRBV7-2 and TRBJ1-3, with 7 bases that match TRBD1. Germline V gene data show CDR1 as SGHTA and CDR2 as FQGNSA. V dropped 4 bases and J dropped 0; count of bases not matched to a gene: 12. The CDR3 extends over 18 amino acids. The CDR3 reads CASSSGSGQSVSGNTIYF. For the CDR3, the DNA is TGTGCCAGCAGCTCGGGTTCGGGACAGTCAGTCTCTGGAAACACCATATATTTT. The variable domain in full, with the rest retrieved from reference TRBV7-2 and TRBJ1-3, is GAGVSQSPSNKVTEKGKDVELRCDPISGHTALYWYRQSLGQGLEFLIYFQGNSAPDKSGLPSDRFSAERTGGSVSTLTIQRTQQEDSAVYLCASSSGSGQSVSGNTIYFGEGSWLTVV.